What follows are 12 T cell receptor beta chains derived from one specimen sequenced in a study of blood T cell repertoires in COVID-19. Clones were read by immunoSEQ multiplex PCR, and TCRdb kept only the in-frame ones, dropping some. The data contain approximately 150,000 clones, about 86% of them singletons. The sample was PBMCs or T cells enriched from blood (not recorded which). These TCRs come from a man aged 40-50 years with acute COVID-19.

The J gene is TRBJ1-2, the V gene TRBV19, with 11 nucleotides matching TRBD1. CDR1 is LNHDA, CDR2 SQIVND, per germline (reference sequence). This CDR3 is built from 14 residues. Germline trimming cut 4 bases from V and 8 bases from J; bases unmatched to any gene: 6. This CDR3 reads CASSNWDRGDGYTF. The CDR3 DNA reads as TGTGCCAGTAGTAATTGGGACAGGGGGGACGGCTACACCTTC.

The chain combines TRBV6-5 with TRBJ1-3; 8 bases map to TRBD1. V was clipped by 4 bases and J by 4 bases; unmatched bases: 9. The CDR3 is 16 amino acids. Germline CDR1 reads MNHEY; CDR2 reads SVGAGI. CDR3 bases: TGTGCCAGCAGTTTACTCCGGACAGGGAAGGGAAACACCATATATTTT. This sequence encodes CASSLLRTGKGNTIYF.

This clone was found a few times. The chain is built from TRBV20-1 and TRBJ2-3, with TRBD2 matching 7 bases. This CDR3 spans 14 amino acids. After removal of 3 bases from V and 1 base from J, the junction contained 4 bases not matched to a gene. Germline-derived CDR1 and CDR2 are DFQATT and SNEGSKA (reference sequence). The CDR3 bases are TGCAGTGCTAGTACCCGGGAGGGCACAGATACGCAGTATTTT. Residues: CSASTREGTDTQYF.

V gene TRBV10-3 combines with J gene TRBJ2-7; D unresolved. The germline CDR1 and CDR2 sequences are ENHRY and SYGVKD. V lost 0 bases, J lost 2 bases, and 8 bases lay in between. CDR3 size: 14 residues. CDR3 sequence (DNA): TGTGCCATCAGTGAGTCTGGCAGTACCTACGAGCAGTACTTC. Translated, it gives CAISESGSTYEQYF.

The gene calls are TRBV5-1 and TRBJ1-1; D is possibly TRBD1 (5 bases). The germline V gene has CDR1 SGHRS and CDR2 YFSETQ. V lost 0 bases, J lost 5 bases, and 11 bases lay in between. The CDR3 loop spans 14 amino acids. The CDR3 DNA reads as TGCGCCAGCAGCTTGGGCAGGGCTCAGACTGAAGCTTTCTTT. Amino acid sequence: CASSLGRAQTEAFF.

The V gene is TRBV7-9, the J gene TRBJ2-7, with TRBD2 matching over 8 bases. Losses at the gene ends were 1 base for V and 4 bases for J; bases not matched to a gene: 6. This CDR3 has 15 amino acids. Germline V gene data show CDR1 as SEHNR and CDR2 as FQNEAQ (reference sequence). In nucleotides, the CDR3 is TGTGCCAGCAGCTTAGGCCTAGCGGGCGTGTACGAGCAGTACTTC. This gives the protein CASSLGLAGVYEQYF.

The genes are TRBV7-6 and TRBJ2-1; TRBD1 aligns across 8 bases. Germline-derived CDR1 and CDR2 are SGHVS and FNYEAQ. The V segment lost 5 bases and the J segment 9 bases; nucleotides outside the gene matches: 9. This CDR3 region has 14 residues. DNA for the CDR3: TGTGCCAGCAGCCCATGGACAGGGCCCGCTGAGCAGTTCTTC. It translates to CASSPWTGPAEQFF. Filled out from reference TRBV7-6 and TRBJ2-1, the complete variable domain reads GAGVSQSPRYKVTKRGQDVALRCDPISGHVSLYWYRQALGQGPEFLTYFNYEAQQDKSGLPNDRFSAERPEGSISTLTIQRTEQRDSAMYRCASSPWTGPAEQFFGPGTRLTVL.

The chain's CDR3 is CASSVGRGLGYTF. The CDR3 region has the DNA TGTGCCAGCAGCGTGGGAAGAGGGCTTGGCTACACCTTC. This rearrangement joins TRBV13 to TRBJ1-2; D uncertain. V dropped 5 bases and J dropped 7 bases, with 14 bases sitting between them. This CDR3 comprises 13 residues. The germline V gene encodes CDR1 PRHDT and CDR2 FYEKMQ (reference sequence).

CDR3 DNA sequence: TGTGCCAGCAGTTCCGGGACAGGGCAATTTTATGGCTACACCTTC. It encodes CASSSGTGQFYGYTF. This chain connects TRBV28 to TRBJ1-2, with 9 bases that match TRBD1. V shed 4 bases, J shed 5 bases, and the junction held 8 bases outside the gene matches. Germline CDR1 is MDHEN and CDR2 is SYDVKM. This CDR3 is built from 15 residues.

V and J are TRBV12-3 or TRBV12-4 and TRBJ1-1; D possibly corresponds to TRBD1 (5 bases). The CDR3 has 13 residues. V gave up 4 bases and J gave up 6 bases, with 12 bases separating them. CDR3 residues: CASSWVAGAEAFF. As DNA, the CDR3 is TGTGCCAGCAGTTGGGTAGCGGGGGCTGAAGCTTTCTTT.

Only one count was recorded for this clone. The chain recombines TRBV27 with TRBJ1-3; D is uncertain. The CDR3 is 16 amino acids. V shed 5 bases and J shed 4 bases, with 18 bases lying between them. Germline V lookup: CDR1 MNHEY, CDR2 SMNVEV (reference sequence). The CDR3 reads CASSPFPSLKGNTIYF. The CDR3 DNA sequence: TGTGCCAGCAGTCCCTTCCCAAGCTTGAAAGGAAACACCATATATTTT.

V and J are TRBV5-1 and TRBJ2-5; TRBD2 aligns across 7 bases. After removal of 4 bases from V and 1 base from J, the junction contained 10 bases not matched to a gene. CDR3 length equals 16 residues. From germline, CDR1 is SGHRS and CDR2 YFSETQ. CDR3: CASSGTPSGGQETQYF. Here the CDR3 DNA reads TGCGCCAGCAGCGGAACCCCTAGCGGAGGCCAAGAGACCCAGTACTTC.